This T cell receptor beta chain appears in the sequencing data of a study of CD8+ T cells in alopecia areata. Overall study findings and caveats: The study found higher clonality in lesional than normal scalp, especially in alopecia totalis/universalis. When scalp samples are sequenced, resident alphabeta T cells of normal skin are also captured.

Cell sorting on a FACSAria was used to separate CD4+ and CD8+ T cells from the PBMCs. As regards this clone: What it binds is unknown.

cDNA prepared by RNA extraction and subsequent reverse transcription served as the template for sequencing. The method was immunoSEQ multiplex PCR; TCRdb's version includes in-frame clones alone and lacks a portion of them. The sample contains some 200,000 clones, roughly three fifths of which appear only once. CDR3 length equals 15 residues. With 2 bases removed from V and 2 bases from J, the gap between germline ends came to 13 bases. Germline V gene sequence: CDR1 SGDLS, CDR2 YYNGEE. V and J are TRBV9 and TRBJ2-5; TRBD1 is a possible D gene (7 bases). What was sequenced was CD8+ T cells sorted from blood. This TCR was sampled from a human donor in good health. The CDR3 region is CASSVTGTLQETQYF. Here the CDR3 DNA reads TGTGCCAGCAGCGTGACAGGGACTTTACAAGAGACCCAGTACTTC.